Each of the 20 T cell receptor beta chains below was sequenced from the same sample in a study of technical replicates of blood from a handful of donors. TCRdb keeps only in-frame clones here, not all; method: immunoSEQ multiplex PCR. The table has 80,000 to 95,000 clones, 92% seen once. The sample consisted of T cells isolated from PBMCs. All receptors come from a human donor in good health.

The table lists this clone with a count of one. The gene calls are TRBV28 and TRBJ2-7, with a weak D call TRBD1 (5 bases). Per the germline V gene, CDR1 is MDHEN and CDR2 is SYDVKM. The CDR3 length is 15 residues. V was clipped by 7 bases and J by 0 bases, with 16 bases between them. CDR3 loop: CASTKYGAGSYEQYF. CDR3 in DNA: TGTGCCAGCACCAAGTATGGGGCCGGCTCCTACGAGCAGTACTTC.

V usage is TRBV28 and J usage is TRBJ1-1; no definite D call. The CDR3 contains 10 residues. Looked up from germline, CDR1 is MDHEN and CDR2 is SYDVKM. Trimming removed 4 bases from V and 6 bases from J, with 3 bases in between. CDR3 sequence: CASSSAEAFF. CDR3 nucleotide sequence: TGTGCCAGCAGTTCGGCTGAAGCTTTCTTT.

J is TRBJ1-6 and V is TRBV25-1; the D is unclear. The CDR3 has 13 amino acids. Looked up from germline, CDR1 is MGHDK and CDR2 is SYGVNS. The V gene lost 3 bases and the J gene lost 7 bases, with 7 bases spanning the gap. The CDR3 reads CASSDRKNSPLHF. The CDR3, as DNA: TGTGCCAGCAGTGACAGGAAGAATTCACCCCTCCACTTT.

The chain recombines TRBV6-8 with TRBJ1-4; 10 bases match TRBD1. CDR1 MNHGY and CDR2 SAAAGT come from the germline V gene. The CDR3 spans 15 residues. The V segment lost 7 bases and the J segment 8 bases; nucleotides outside the gene matches: 10. Here the CDR3 reads CASINPGQGDEKLFF. In DNA, the CDR3 is TGTGCCAGCATTAATCCCGGACAGGGGGACGAAAAACTGTTTTTT.

In its sample, this clone was seen a few times. The chain links TRBV7-9 to TRBJ1-2; D remains ambiguous. Germline V gene data show CDR1 as SEHNR and CDR2 as FQNEAQ (reference sequence). V was shortened by 3 bases and J by 0 bases, with 11 bases between the two germline ends. The CDR3 runs 15 residues. The CDR3, as DNA: TGTGCCAGCAGCTTCGGCGGCGGAGCTAACTATGGCTACACCTTC. This encodes CASSFGGGANYGYTF.

Only one count was recorded for this clone. The rearrangement links TRBV18 to TRBJ2-5; TRBD1 matches 8 bases. CDR1 is KGHSH, CDR2 LQKENI, per germline. This CDR3 comprises 15 residues. The V segment lost 6 bases and the J segment 1 base; nucleotides outside the gene matches: 7. CDR3 loop: CASSPRTGPQETQYF. CDR3 nucleotide sequence: TGTGCCAGCTCGCCAAGGACAGGGCCCCAAGAGACCCAGTACTTC.

V is TRBV9 and J is TRBJ2-2; a possible D gene is TRBD2 (5 bases). From germline, CDR1 is SGDLS and CDR2 YYNGEE. There are 17 residues in the CDR3. With 4 bases removed from V and 0 bases from J, the gap between germline ends came to 16 bases. In DNA form, the CDR3 reads TGTGCCAGCAGCCCGCTGGTTAGCGTCTCGAACACCGGGGAGCTGTTTTTT. Translation gives CASSPLVSVSNTGELFF.

The rearrangement uses TRBV4-1 and TRBJ2-7; no reliable D call. CDR1 and CDR2 (germline): MGHRA, YSYEKL. This CDR3 is 14 amino acids long. Deletions cut 1 base from V and 2 bases from J, with 9 bases between. DNA for the CDR3: TGCGCCAGCAGCCAAGTGGCAGAAACCTACGAGCAGTACTTC. This encodes CASSQVAETYEQYF.

The genes are TRBV11-2 and TRBJ1-1; no clear D gene. V lost 7 bases and J lost 0, with 21 bases in between. Looked up from germline, CDR1 is SGHAT and CDR2 is FQNNGV. The CDR3 loop spans 17 amino acids. CDR3 in amino acids: CASNPMRRGSMNTEAFF. CDR3 in DNA: TGTGCCAGCAACCCAATGAGACGGGGTTCAATGAACACTGAAGCTTTCTTT. Variable domain in full (rest from reference TRBV11-2 and TRBJ1-1): EAGVAQSPRYKIIEKRQSVAFWCNPISGHATLYWYQQILGQGPKLLIQFQNNGVVDDSQLPKDRFSAERLKGVDSTLKIQPAKLEDSAVYLCASNPMRRGSMNTEAFFGQGTRLTVV.

This rearrangement joins TRBV2 to TRBJ2-2; 7 bases are shared with TRBD2. CDR3 size: 17 residues. V was clipped by 8 bases and J by 3 bases; unmatched bases: 15. Germline CDR1 and CDR2: SNHLY and FYNNEI. The CDR3 sequence is CASGGGSHGLDTGELFF. The CDR3 DNA is TGTGCCAGCGGCGGCGGGAGTCATGGTTTGGACACCGGGGAGCTGTTTTTT. Variable domain in full (rest from reference TRBV2 and TRBJ2-2): EPEVTQTPSHQVTQMGQEVILRCVPISNHLYFYWYRQILGQKVEFLVSFYNNEISEKSEIFDDQFSVERPDGSNFTLKIRSTKLEDSAMYFCASGGGSHGLDTGELFFGEGSRLTVL.

The chain has TRBV18 and TRBJ2-7; tentative D call: TRBD1 (6 bases). The V gene's germline CDR1 is KGHSH and CDR2 LQKENI. The CDR3 sequence is 15 residues long. With 1 base removed from V and 6 bases from J, the gap between germline ends came to 16 bases. The CDR3: CASSPLEGVSLEQYF. The CDR3 DNA reads as TGTGCCAGCTCACCACTCGAGGGGGTCTCGCTCGAGCAGTACTTC.

The CDR3 region is CASSRTGGNTEAFF. The CDR3 bases are TGCGCCAGCAGCCGAACAGGGGGAAATACTGAAGCTTTCTTT. The V call is TRBV5-1, the J call TRBJ1-1, with 8 bases matching TRBD1. Germline values: CDR1 SGHRS, CDR2 YFSETQ. The length of the CDR3 is 14 residues. V dropped 4 bases and J dropped 5; count of bases not matched to a gene: 7. The whole variable domain, filled in from reference TRBV5-1 and TRBJ1-1, reads KAGVTQTPRYLIKTRGQQVTLSCSPISGHRSVSWYQQTPGQGLQFLFEYFSETQRNKGNFPGRFSGRQFSNSRSEMNVSTLELGDSALYLCASSRTGGNTEAFFGQGTRLTVV.

The chain employs TRBV18 and TRBJ2-5, with D possibly matching TRBD2 (6 bases). The CDR3 is 14 amino acids. Trimming cost V 2 bases and J 2 bases, with 9 bases left between them. Germline CDR1 is KGHSH and CDR2 is LQKENI. CDR3 region: CASSPGREQETQYF. The CDR3 nucleotides read TGTGCCAGCTCACCAGGGCGGGAACAAGAGACCCAGTACTTC. The whole variable domain, filled in from reference TRBV18 and TRBJ2-5, reads NAGVMQNPRHLVRRRGQEARLRCSPMKGHSHVYWYRQLPEEGLKFMVYLQKENIIDESGMPKERFSAEFPKEGPSILRIQQVVRGDSAAYFCASSPGREQETQYFGPGTRLLVL.

The rearrangement joins TRBV11-2 to TRBJ1-4; D gene uncertain. V shed 3 bases and J shed 0 bases, with 8 bases lying between them. The CDR3 spans 15 residues. CDR1 and CDR2 from the germline V gene are SGHAT and FQNNGV. The CDR3 loop is CASSFAGTTNEKLFF. As DNA, the CDR3 is TGTGCCAGCAGCTTTGCGGGGACAACTAATGAAAAACTGTTTTTT.

This clone was recorded once. The rearrangement uses TRBV12-5 and TRBJ1-4, with TRBD1 matching 7 bases. The CDR3 is 14 residues long. The germline CDR1 and CDR2 sequences are LGHNT and FRNRAP. After removal of 6 bases from V and 4 bases from J, the junction contained 5 bases not matched to a gene. For the CDR3, the DNA is TGTGCTAGTGGGACAGGGATGGTTAATGAAAAACTGTTTTTT. Its protein is CASGTGMVNEKLFF.

The CDR3 region has the DNA TGCAGCGTCCAAATCCCGGCAACTAATGAAAAACTGTTTTTT. Protein: CSVQIPATNEKLFF. The gene calls are TRBV29-1 and TRBJ1-4; unclear D gene. The CDR3 runs to 14 residues. Trimming removed 6 bases from V and 0 bases from J, with 11 bases in between. Germline V gives CDR1 SQVTM, CDR2 ANQGSEA.

This clone has just one count. V and J are TRBV6-1 and TRBJ2-7; D uncertain. This CDR3 spans 14 amino acids. V lost 6 bases and J 2 bases, leaving 14 bases between the germline ends. Germline V lookup: CDR1 MNHNS, CDR2 SASEGT. CDR3 sequence (DNA): TGTGCCAGCAGCGACACTGTAATTGCCTACGAGCAGTACTTC. Its translation is CASSDTVIAYEQYF.

In regard to this clone: An end of the junction does not agree with germline; a read error may underlie this. V is TRBV14 and J is TRBJ1-3; D may be TRBD1 (5 bases). CDR1 SGHDN and CDR2 FVKESK come from the germline V gene. The CDR3 has 16 residues. The CDR3 coding sequence is TGTGCCAGCAGCCAAGTCGCAGGGTCCGTCGGAACCACCATATATTTT. It encodes CASSQVAGSVGTTIYF.

This chain joins TRBV19 and TRBJ1-5; 12 bases are shared with TRBD1. CDR1 and CDR2 from the germline V gene are LNHDA and SQIVND (reference sequence). The CDR3 length is 19 residues. Trimming took 3 bases from V and 2 from J; bases not matched to a gene: 11. The DNA of the CDR3 is TGTGCCAGTAGTATCGGAGTTGGGACAGGGGGCATGGGCAATCAGCCCCAGCATTTT. It encodes CASSIGVGTGGMGNQPQHF.

J is TRBJ2-7 and V is TRBV7-2; possible D gene TRBD1, 5 bases. The V gene's germline CDR1 is SGHTA and CDR2 FQGNSA. This CDR3 contains 15 residues. V was shortened by 3 bases and J by 1 base, with 13 bases between the two germline ends. The chain's CDR3 is CASSFPGSLSYEQYF. The CDR3 coding sequence is TGTGCCAGCAGCTTCCCAGGGTCTCTATCCTACGAGCAGTACTTC.